Following are 31 T cell receptor beta chains from one sample sequenced in a study of read filtering for tumor transcriptome and immune sequencing. Molecular barcoded adaptors covering alpha/delta and beta/gamma chains were used on 400 ng RNA. Each CDR3 protein is one row after TCRdb ran MiXCR on the reads. The table lists about 130,000 distinct CDR3 sequences, 13% of them singletons. Input material: a population of CD138-negative cells sorted from bone marrow. The receptors here all came from a donor at least 40 years old with multiple myeloma.

The CDR3 here is CASSGGDRGQETQYF. In DNA form, the CDR3 reads TGTGCCAGCAGCGGGGGGGACAGGGGCCAAGAGACCCAGTACTTC. The rearrangement links TRBV9 to TRBJ2-5; 10 nucleotides match TRBD1. Per the germline V gene, CDR1 is SGDLS and CDR2 is YYNGEE. The CDR3 is 15 residues long. With 3 bases clipped from V and 1 base from J, the junction kept 3 bases outside the gene matches. The complete variable domain, with remaining parts taken from reference TRBV9 and TRBJ2-5, reads DSGVTQTPKHLITATGQRVTLRCSPRSGDLSVYWYQQSLDQGLQFLIQYYNGEERAKGNILERFSAQQFPDLHSELNLSSLELGDSALYFCASSGGDRGQETQYFGPGTRLLVL.

This clonotype came up many times. This sequence joins TRBV12-3 or TRBV12-4 and TRBJ2-3, with a weak D call TRBD2 (5 bases). This CDR3 is built from 11 residues. V shed 8 bases and J shed 6 bases, with 9 bases lying between them. DNA for the CDR3: TGTGCCAGCTCCCCGGGGGATACGCAGTATTTT. Its protein is CASSPGDTQYF.

This clonotype came up a few times. J is TRBJ2-1 and V is TRBV13, with TRBD2 matching 9 bases. With V trimmed by 5 bases and J by 7 bases, 18 bases remained unmatched. CDR3 length equals 18 residues. CDR1 is PRHDT and CDR2 is FYEKMQ in the germline V gene (reference sequence). The CDR3 DNA reads TGTGCCAGCAGCAGTCGTTGGAAAGCGGGAGGCGGTTGGAATGAGCAGTTCTTC. This codes for CASSSRWKAGGGWNEQFF.

This clonotype was detected a few times. Possible read error: a much larger clone is one base away. The gene calls are TRBV20-1 and TRBJ2-1, with D possibly matching TRBD1 (5 bases). CDR1 is DFQATT, CDR2 SNEGSKA, per germline (reference sequence). This CDR3 contains 12 residues. The CDR3 spells CSARRGQLVWVF. CDR3 in DNA: TGCAGTGCTCGACGCGGACAACTCGTGTGGGTCTTC.

The CDR3 is CAWSTTGGAYEQYF. The DNA for the CDR3 is TGTGCCTGGAGTACTACAGGGGGGGCCTACGAGCAGTACTTC. This chain connects TRBV30 to TRBJ2-7, with a tentative D call TRBD1 (8 bases). The CDR3 has 14 residues. CDR1 and CDR2 (germline): GTSNPN, SVGIG (reference sequence). Deletions cut 2 bases from V and 2 bases from J, with 13 bases between.

The chain links TRBV29-1 to TRBJ1-1; the D gene is possibly TRBD1 (5 bases). This CDR3 has 11 residues. CDR1 is SQVTM and CDR2 is ANQGSEA in the germline V gene. CDR3 residues: CTAGGPAEAFF. CDR3 coding DNA: TGCACCGCCGGGGGTCCGGCTGAAGCTTTCTTT.

At least ten counts were recorded for this clonotype. The chain is built from TRBV20-1 and TRBJ2-5, with TRBD1 matching over 7 bases. CDR3 length: 13 residues. Germline values: CDR1 DFQATT, CDR2 SNEGSKA (reference sequence). Trimming removed 4 bases from V and 4 bases from J; junction bases left unmatched: 6. CDR3 amino acids: CSATDRDAETQYF. In nucleotides, the CDR3 is TGCAGTGCTACAGACAGGGATGCAGAGACCCAGTACTTC.

There are many counts of this clonotype. The CDR3 nucleotides read TGTGCCAGCAGCTTAGACATCAACCTTCAAGAGACCCAGTACTTC. Amino acids: CASSLDINLQETQYF. The V and J genes are TRBV7-9 and TRBJ2-5, with D hard to call. Germline-derived CDR1 and CDR2 are SEHNR and FQNEAQ (reference sequence). Trimming removed 1 base from V and 2 bases from J, with 11 bases in between. CDR3 length: 15 amino acids.

This clonotype was counted ten times or more. The genes are TRBV7-3 and TRBJ2-1; 9 bases are a match to TRBD2. V was clipped by 1 base and J by 9 bases; unmatched bases: 7. Germline CDR1 SGHTA, CDR2 FQGTGA. The CDR3 loop spans 15 amino acids. For the CDR3, the DNA is TGTGCCAGCAGCTTAAAGGCTAGCGGGATCGGTGAGCAGTTCTTC. It codes for CASSLKASGIGEQFF.

This clonotype came up many times. This chain links TRBV7-6 with TRBJ2-1; D is perhaps TRBD1 or TRBD2 (6 bases each). Germline CDR1 and CDR2: SGHVS and FNYEAQ. The CDR3 is made up of 16 amino acids. V dropped 6 bases and J dropped 0 bases, with 15 bases sitting between them. CDR3 sequence reads: CASSSRGGSSYNEQFF. CDR3 in DNA: TGTGCCAGCAGTTCGCGAGGGGGGAGCTCCTACAATGAGCAGTTCTTC.

This clonotype was found many times. The chain carries TRBV24-1 and TRBJ2-1; D is ambiguous. From germline, CDR1 is KGHDR and CDR2 SFDVKD. The CDR3 loop spans 12 amino acids. The ends were cut back, 6 bases at V and 7 bases at J, with 9 bases in the middle. CDR3 loop: CATSNPWNEQFF. DNA of the CDR3: TGTGCCACCAGTAATCCTTGGAATGAGCAGTTCTTC.

This clonotype was observed at least ten times. The rearrangement uses TRBV6-1 and TRBJ1-4, with a possible D match to TRBD1 (5 bases). CDR1 and CDR2 from the germline V gene are MNHNS and SASEGT. V was pared by 2 bases and J by 4 bases, with 14 bases between. This CDR3 region has 16 residues. The CDR3 protein is CASSEPPGRLNEKLFF. CDR3 DNA sequence: TGTGCCAGCAGTGAACCACCGGGACGGCTTAATGAAAAACTGTTTTTT.

As to this clonotype: A much larger clone lies one base from this, so it may be a read error. The rearrangement links TRBV11-2 to TRBJ1-4, with D possibly TRBD1 on 5 matching bases. The CDR3 runs 15 residues. Germline V gives CDR1 SGHAT, CDR2 FQNNGV. The DNA of the CDR3 is TGTGCCAGCAGCTTAGCCCCGGACAAATATGAAAACCTGTTTTTT. This codes for CASSLAPDKYENLFF.

This clonotype was seen at least ten times. The chain combines TRBV6-5 with TRBJ1-2; a weak D match, TRBD1 (5 bases). In germline, CDR1 is MNHEY, CDR2 SVGAGI. CDR3 length: 13 residues. Trimming stripped 10 bases from V and 1 base from J, with 13 bases between. The CDR3 coding sequence is TGTGCCATCATGGGGGGGGGTAACTATGGCTACACCTTC. Translating it yields CAIMGGGNYGYTF.

As concerns this clonotype: Given a much more abundant clone one base away, this may be a read error. The gene calls are TRBV15 and TRBJ2-1; TRBD2 agrees at 8 bases. With V trimmed by 6 bases and J by 8 bases, 12 bases remained unmatched. Germline V gene data show CDR1 as LNHNV and CDR2 as YYDKDF (reference sequence). The CDR3 runs 15 residues. CDR3 sequence reads: CATRPDAGGFDEQFF. In DNA, the CDR3 is TGTGCCACCAGACCTGACGCGGGAGGATTCGATGAGCAGTTCTTC.

For this clonotype: A read error may account for a junction end that differs from germline. The genes are TRBV7-2 and TRBJ1-3; D is unclear. Germline V CDR1 and CDR2: SGHTA, FQGNSA. The CDR3 consists of 13 residues. CDR3 nucleotides: TGTGCCAGCAGCTCGGGCTCTGGAAACACCATAGATTTT. Protein product: CASSSGSGNTIDF.

This clonotype was counted many times. The rearrangement joins TRBV3-1 to TRBJ2-7; D is ambiguous. Trimming took 4 bases from V and 0 from J, leaving 16 bases between them. Germline CDR1 LGHDT, CDR2 YNNKEL (reference sequence). The CDR3 is 16 residues long. The CDR3 spells CASSPIDAISSYEQYF. CDR3 DNA: TGTGCCAGCAGCCCTATTGACGCAATTAGCTCCTACGAGCAGTACTTC.

This clonotype was found once. A much larger clone differs by one base, so this may be a read error. The rearrangement joins TRBV14 to TRBJ2-1; 12 nucleotides align to TRBD2. Unmatched junction bases numbered 11, after V lost 5 bases and J lost 9 bases. CDR3 size: 16 residues. The V gene's germline CDR1 is SGHDN and CDR2 FVKESK. The CDR3 nucleotides read TGTGCCAGCAGCGCCCCGAGACTAGCGGGAGCGGGTGAGCAGTTCTTC. Amino acids: CASSAPRLAGAGEQFF. The full variable domain, in which reference TRBV14 and TRBJ2-1 provide the parts outside the CDR3, is EAGVTQFPSHSVIEKGQTVTLRCDPISGHDNLYWYRRVMGKEIKFLLHFVKESKQDESGMPNNRFLAERTGGTYSTLKVQPAELEDSGVYFCASSAPRLAGAGEQFFGPGTRLTVL.

In its sample, this clonotype was seen many times. The chain links TRBV29-1 to TRBJ2-3; D gene ambiguous. The V and J ends lost 5 bases and 4 bases respectively, with 19 bases between them. This CDR3 has 15 residues. In germline, CDR1 is SQVTM, CDR2 ANQGSEA. The chain's CDR3 is CSVRGRRLEADTQYF. The CDR3 nucleotides read TGCAGCGTTCGCGGACGCCGACTCGAAGCAGATACGCAGTATTTT.

In the case of this clonotype: This likely reflects a read error, since a far larger clone is one base away. The rearrangement links TRBV4-3 to TRBJ2-1; D is ambiguous. The CDR3 has 16 amino acids. V was shortened by 0 bases and J by 6 bases, with 15 bases between the two germline ends. CDR1 is LGHNA, CDR2 YSLEER, per germline. CDR3 region: CASSQDLGVPCNEQFF. The CDR3 DNA reads TGCGCCAGCAGCCAAGATCTTGGAGTACCCTGCAATGAGCAGTTCTTC.

There are many counts of this clonotype. The V gene is TRBV29-1, the J gene TRBJ2-1; 10 bases map to TRBD2. The V segment lost 4 bases and the J segment 9 bases; nucleotides outside the gene matches: 12. Germline V gene sequence: CDR1 SQVTM, CDR2 ANQGSEA. CDR3 length equals 15 residues. The CDR3, as DNA: TGCAGCGTTGTACGGCGAGCGGGAGGGCCGGGTGAGCAGTTCTTC. Amino acids: CSVVRRAGGPGEQFF.

This clonotype was seen many times. This chain links TRBV11-2 with TRBJ2-7; possible D gene TRBD1, 5 bases. Germline V lookup: CDR1 SGHAT, CDR2 FQNNGV. The CDR3 is 14 amino acids. The V gene lost 4 bases and the J gene lost 0 bases, with 10 bases spanning the gap. CDR3 loop: CASSSRVPSYEQYF. The CDR3 DNA reads TGTGCCAGCAGCTCCAGGGTGCCCTCCTACGAGCAGTACTTC.

This clonotype was seen a single time. A junction boundary mismatches the germline segment, possibly from a read error. The chain joins TRBV7-2 to TRBJ1-1; the D is unclear. Germline V gives CDR1 SGHTA, CDR2 FQGNSA. The CDR3 has 14 residues. CDR3 DNA: TGTGCCAGCAGCTTAGCCAGATGGAACACTGAAGCTGTCTTT. Translation: CASSLARWNTEAVF.

This clonotype was seen ten or more times. This sequence joins TRBV3-1 and TRBJ2-7, with 11 bases fitting TRBD2. Looked up from germline, CDR1 is LGHDT and CDR2 is YNNKEL (reference sequence). Trimming took 4 bases from V and 2 from J; bases not matched to a gene: 4. The CDR3 runs to 15 residues. CDR3 amino acids: CASSLRLAGTYEQYF. The CDR3 bases are TGTGCCAGCAGCCTCCGACTAGCGGGGACCTACGAGCAGTACTTC.

In this sample, this clonotype turned up many times. The chain couples TRBV11-2 to TRBJ2-1; 8 positions match TRBD1. The V and J ends lost 5 bases and 14 bases, in that order; junction bases with no gene match: 8. CDR3 length equals 12 residues. CDR1 and CDR2 (germline): SGHAT, FQNNGV. The CDR3 bases are TGTGCCAGCAGCCGACAGGGGCCCGTGGAGTTCTTC. It codes for CASSRQGPVEFF.

This clonotype showed up many times. The genes are TRBV20-1 and TRBJ2-7, with 9 bases identical to TRBD2. CDR3 length: 14 amino acids. Trimming took 6 bases from V and 7 from J; bases not matched to a gene: 13. Germline lookup yields CDR1 DFQATT and CDR2 SNEGSKA (reference sequence). Here the CDR3 reads CSASIAGVLGEQYF. The CDR3 nucleotides are TGCAGTGCATCAATAGCGGGAGTTTTGGGAGAGCAGTACTTC.

CDR3 in amino acids: CASSPGTSGMTDTQYF. CDR3 nucleotide sequence: TGCGCCAGCAGCCCAGGGACTAGCGGGATGACAGATACGCAGTATTTT. The rearrangement uses TRBV5-1 and TRBJ2-3; 13 bases map to TRBD2. The germline CDR1 and CDR2 sequences are SGHRS and YFSETQ. There are 16 residues in the CDR3. Trimming at V came to 4 bases and at J to 3 bases, leaving 5 bases not matched to a gene.

This clonotype was picked up many times. The gene calls are TRBV7-6 and TRBJ2-1; possibly TRBD2 for D (6 bases). Looked up from germline, CDR1 is SGHVS and CDR2 is FNYEAQ. CDR3 length equals 16 residues. With 0 bases removed from V and 5 bases from J, the gap between germline ends came to 14 bases. CDR3 sequence (DNA): TGTGCCAGCAGCTTAGCCGGGAGCCTAGCCAACAATGAGCAGTTCTTC. Translating gives CASSLAGSLANNEQFF.

This clonotype was detected ten times or more. The V gene is TRBV12-3 or TRBV12-4, the J gene TRBJ1-2; 11 nucleotides agree with TRBD1. V shed 5 bases, J shed 0 bases, and the junction held 14 bases outside the gene matches. This CDR3 region has 19 residues. CDR3 coding DNA: TGTGCCAGCAGTAAACAATACCGAGGACAGGGGGCCCCTAACTATGGCTACACCTTC. This translates into CASSKQYRGQGAPNYGYTF.

This clonotype was seen ten or more times. V is TRBV19 and J is TRBJ2-6, with D uncertain. This CDR3 comprises 16 residues. V dropped 9 bases and J dropped 0 bases, with 15 bases sitting between them. From germline, CDR1 is LNHDA and CDR2 SQIVND (reference sequence). The CDR3 DNA reads TGTGCCAGCCTCGGGCGGTGGAACTCTGGGGCCAACGTCCTGACTTTC. Its translation: CASLGRWNSGANVLTF.

This clonotype was found a few times. This chain uses TRBV10-3 with TRBJ1-2; D is unclear. Trimming pared 2 bases from V and 5 bases from J, leaving 15 bases between. The V gene's germline CDR1 is ENHRY and CDR2 SYGVKD. The CDR3 extends over 15 amino acids. CDR3 protein: CAISELVSAVYGYTF. CDR3 sequence (DNA): TGTGCCATCAGTGAGCTGGTCAGCGCCGTATATGGCTACACCTTC.